The entry that follows covers one T cell receptor beta chain sequence. This specimen belongs to a study of shared clonotypes between healthy human individuals. J gave up 4 bases and V 5 bases, and 5 bases lay outside the gene matches. The CDR3 contains 14 residues. The germline V gene has CDR1 MDHEN and CDR2 SYDVKM. Researchers ran the assay at a deep level. The authors split each subset's genomic DNA evenly across several immunoSEQ plates. TCRdb's copy holds only in-frame clones and misses some; the assay was immunoSEQ multiplex PCR. The table has under 1,100,000 clones, roughly 80% seen once; the top ten hold approximately 1.5%.

The TCR was taken from a young man in good health. The V call is TRBV28, the J call TRBJ2-1; 7 bases match TRBD2. The sample taken for sequencing was memory CD4+ T cells sorted from blood. Subset here: CD45RA-negative fraction. The CDR3 spells CASSQLGGYNEQFF. CDR3 nucleotides: TGTGCCAGCAGTCAACTGGGGGGGTACAATGAGCAGTTCTTC.